Presented here are 4 T cell receptor beta chains from one specimen sequenced in a study of shared clonotypes between healthy human individuals. Clones were sequenced by immunoSEQ multiplex PCR, and TCRdb holds only the in-frame ones, with some missing. Of approximately 1,000,000 clones listed, around 78% are singletons. The sample consisted of memory CD4+ T cells from PBMCs. Subset of the sample: CD45RA-negative fraction. Receptors were obtained from a man aged 18 to 29 in good health. Some clones in this sample may be carry-over from other donors' samples.

V is TRBV28 and J is TRBJ1-5; 12 bases line up with TRBD1. The CDR3 extends over 16 amino acids. Germline CDR1 reads MDHEN; CDR2 reads SYDVKM. V lost 5 bases and J lost 8; bases outside the gene matches: 10. CDR3 DNA sequence: TGTGCCAGCAGTCCCCCGGGACAGGGGGCACGGAAGCCCCAGCATTTT. Translating gives CASSPPGQGARKPQHF. Combining the CDR3 with reference TRBV28 and TRBJ1-5 gives the whole variable domain DVKVTQSSRYLVKRTGEKVFLECVQDMDHENMFWYRQDPGLGLRLIYFSYDVKMKEKGDIPEGYSVSREKKERFSLILESASTNQTSMYLCASSPPGQGARKPQHFGDGTRLSIL.

The chain has TRBV21-1 and TRBJ2-7. TRBV21-1 is a recognized pseudogene. The CDR3 totals 14 residues. The CDR3 DNA sequence: TGTGCCAGCGGGTTCGACCTGACCTCCTACGAGCAGTACTTC. Protein sequence: CASGFDLTSYEQYF.

The rearrangement links TRBV7-9 to TRBJ1-2, with TRBD1 as a possible D gene (5 bases). Germline V gene data show CDR1 as SEHNR and CDR2 as FQNEAQ (reference sequence). V was trimmed by 0 bases and J by 0 bases, leaving 14 bases between them. The CDR3 is made up of 17 amino acids. The CDR3 spells CASSLATGTLSNYGYTF. The CDR3 nucleotides are TGTGCCAGCAGCTTAGCTACGGGGACCCTCTCTAACTATGGCTACACCTTC. Full variable domain (outside the CDR3, taken from reference TRBV7-9 and TRBJ1-2): DTGVSQNPRHKITKRGQNVTFRCDPISEHNRLYWYRQTLGQGPEFLTYFQNEAQLEKSRLLSDRFSAERPKGSFSTLEIQRTEQGDSAMYLCASSLATGTLSNYGYTFGSGTRLTVV.

V gene TRBV5-1 combines with J gene TRBJ2-7, with 12 bases that match TRBD2. V lost 4 bases, J lost 6 bases, and 8 bases stayed unmatched. CDR3 length: 15 residues. The germline CDR1 and CDR2 sequences are SGHRS and YFSETQ. CDR3 sequence reads: CASSPSGTSGLEQYF. The DNA of the CDR3 is TGCGCCAGCAGCCCGTCCGGGACTAGCGGGCTCGAGCAGTACTTC.